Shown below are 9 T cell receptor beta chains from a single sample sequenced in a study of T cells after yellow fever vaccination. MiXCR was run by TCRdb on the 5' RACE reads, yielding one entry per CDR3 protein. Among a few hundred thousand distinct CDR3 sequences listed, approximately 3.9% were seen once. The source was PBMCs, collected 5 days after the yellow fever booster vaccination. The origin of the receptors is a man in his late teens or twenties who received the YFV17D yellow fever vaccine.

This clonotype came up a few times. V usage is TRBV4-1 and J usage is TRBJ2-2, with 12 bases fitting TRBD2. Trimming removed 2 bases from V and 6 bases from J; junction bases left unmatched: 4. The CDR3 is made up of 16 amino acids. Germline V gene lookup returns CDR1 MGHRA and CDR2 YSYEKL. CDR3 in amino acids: CASSQFPSGGAGELFF. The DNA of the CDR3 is TGCGCCAGCAGCCAATTCCCTAGCGGGGGGGCCGGGGAGCTGTTTTTT.

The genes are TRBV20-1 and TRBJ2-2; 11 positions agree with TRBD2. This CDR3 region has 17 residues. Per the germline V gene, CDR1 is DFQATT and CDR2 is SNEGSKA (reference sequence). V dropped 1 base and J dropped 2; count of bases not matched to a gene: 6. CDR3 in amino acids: CSARGTSGGYNTGELFF. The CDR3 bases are TGCAGTGCTAGAGGAACTAGCGGGGGTTACAACACCGGGGAGCTGTTTTTT.

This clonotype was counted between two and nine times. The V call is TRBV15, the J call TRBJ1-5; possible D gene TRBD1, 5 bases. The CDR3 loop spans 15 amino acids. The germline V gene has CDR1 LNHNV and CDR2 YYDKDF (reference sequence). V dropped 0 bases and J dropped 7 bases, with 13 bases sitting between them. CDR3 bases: TGTGCCACCAGCAGAGATAAAAGGGGCGGACAGCCCCAGCATTTT. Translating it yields CATSRDKRGGQPQHF. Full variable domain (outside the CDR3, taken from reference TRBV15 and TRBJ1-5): DAMVIQNPRYQVTQFGKPVTLSCSQTLNHNVMYWYQQKSSQAPKLLFHYYDKDFNNEADTPDNFQSRRPNTSFCFLDIRSPGLGDTAMYLCATSRDKRGGQPQHFGDGTRLSIL.

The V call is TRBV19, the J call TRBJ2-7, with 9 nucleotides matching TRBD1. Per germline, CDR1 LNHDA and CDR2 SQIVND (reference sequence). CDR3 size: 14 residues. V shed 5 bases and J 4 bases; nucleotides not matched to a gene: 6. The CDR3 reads CASSPRDREYEQYV. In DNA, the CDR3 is TGTGCCAGTAGTCCACGGGACAGGGAGTACGAGCAGTACGTC.

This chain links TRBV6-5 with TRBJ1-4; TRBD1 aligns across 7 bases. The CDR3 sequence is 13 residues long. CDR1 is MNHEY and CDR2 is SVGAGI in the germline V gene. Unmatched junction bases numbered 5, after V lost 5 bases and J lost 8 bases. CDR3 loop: CASSRDSQEKLFF. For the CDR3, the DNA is TGTGCCAGCAGTAGGGACAGTCAGGAAAAACTGTTTTTT.

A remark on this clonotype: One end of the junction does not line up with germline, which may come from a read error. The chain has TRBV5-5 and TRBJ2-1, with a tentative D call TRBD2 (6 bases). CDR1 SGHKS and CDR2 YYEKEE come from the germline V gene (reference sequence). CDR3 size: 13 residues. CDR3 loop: CASRRDSFNEQFF. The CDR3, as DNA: TGTGCCAGCAGGAGGGACTCCTTCAATGAGCAGTTCTTC.

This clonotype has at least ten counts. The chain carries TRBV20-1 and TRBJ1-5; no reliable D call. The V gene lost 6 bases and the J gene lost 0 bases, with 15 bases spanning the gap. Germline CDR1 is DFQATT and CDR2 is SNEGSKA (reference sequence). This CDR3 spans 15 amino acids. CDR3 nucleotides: TGCAGTGCGGATCGACGGGGATATAGCAATCAGCCCCAGCATTTT. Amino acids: CSADRRGYSNQPQHF.

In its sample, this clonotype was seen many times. The CDR3 here is CSVNPGVTEAFF. The CDR3 coding sequence is TGCAGTGTAAACCCAGGGGTCACTGAAGCTTTCTTT. The chain recombines TRBV20-1 with TRBJ1-1; weak D call: TRBD1 (6 bases). This CDR3 is built from 12 residues. CDR1 and CDR2 (germline): DFQATT, SNEGSKA (reference sequence). Trimming removed 7 bases at V and 4 bases at J, with 13 bases between.

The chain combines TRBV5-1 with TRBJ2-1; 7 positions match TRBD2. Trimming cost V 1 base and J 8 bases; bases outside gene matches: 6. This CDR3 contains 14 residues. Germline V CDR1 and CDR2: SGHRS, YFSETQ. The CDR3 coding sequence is TGCGCCAGCAGCTTGTTCGGGGGGAACGATGAGCAGTTCTTC. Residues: CASSLFGGNDEQFF.